This TCR beta chain appears in the sequencing data of a study of metastatic and nonmetastatic thyroid tumors. The ends were cut back, 5 bases at V and 3 bases at J, with 13 bases in the middle. The V gene's germline CDR1 is SEHNR and CDR2 FQNEAQ (reference sequence). The CDR3 runs 14 residues. Thyroid surgery took place with no prior treatment in any patient. TCRdb re-called clones via MiXCR from the PCR reads. The sample yields over 4,500 clones, about 28% seen once. The receptor's source is a female donor with papillary thyroid cancer or a benign thyroid nodule (not recorded which). Some clones in this sample may be carry-over from other donors' samples. The sample was adjacent normal tissue. V is TRBV7-9 and J is TRBJ1-2; D possibly corresponds to TRBD1 (5 bases). CDR3 region: CASSARDLDYGYTF. CDR3 coding DNA: TGTGCCAGCAGCGCCAGGGATCTGGACTATGGCTACACCTTC.